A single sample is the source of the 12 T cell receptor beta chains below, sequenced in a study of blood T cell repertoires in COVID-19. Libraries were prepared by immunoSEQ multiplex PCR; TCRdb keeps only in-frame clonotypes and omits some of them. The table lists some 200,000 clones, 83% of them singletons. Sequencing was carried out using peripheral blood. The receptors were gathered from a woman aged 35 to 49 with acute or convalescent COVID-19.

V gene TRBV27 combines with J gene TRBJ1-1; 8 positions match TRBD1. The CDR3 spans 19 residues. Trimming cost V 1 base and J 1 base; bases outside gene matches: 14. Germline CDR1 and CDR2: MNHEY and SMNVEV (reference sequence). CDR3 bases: TGTGCCAGCAGTTTATATCAGGGGGACAGGAGGGTTAGGAACACTGAAGCTTTCTTT. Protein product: CASSLYQGDRRVRNTEAFF.

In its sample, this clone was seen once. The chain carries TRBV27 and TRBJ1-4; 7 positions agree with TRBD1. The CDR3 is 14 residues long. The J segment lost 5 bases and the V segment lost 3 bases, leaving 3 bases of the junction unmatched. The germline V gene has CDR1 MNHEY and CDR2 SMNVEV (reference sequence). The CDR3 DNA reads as TGTGCCAGCAGTTTCACAGGGGCAAATGAAAAACTGTTTTTT. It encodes CASSFTGANEKLFF.

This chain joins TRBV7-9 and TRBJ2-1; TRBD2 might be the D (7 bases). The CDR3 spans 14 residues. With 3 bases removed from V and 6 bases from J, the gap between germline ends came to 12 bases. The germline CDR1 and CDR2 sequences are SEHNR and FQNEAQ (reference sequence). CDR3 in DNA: TGTGCCAGCAGCTTGGGAGGGGGACCCAATGAGCAGTTCTTC. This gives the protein CASSLGGGPNEQFF. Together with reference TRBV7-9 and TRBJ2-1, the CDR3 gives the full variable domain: DTGVSQNPRHKITKRGQNVTFRCDPISEHNRLYWYRQTLGQGPEFLTYFQNEAQLEKSRLLSDRFSAERPKGSFSTLEIQRTEQGDSAMYLCASSLGGGPNEQFFGPGTRLTVL.

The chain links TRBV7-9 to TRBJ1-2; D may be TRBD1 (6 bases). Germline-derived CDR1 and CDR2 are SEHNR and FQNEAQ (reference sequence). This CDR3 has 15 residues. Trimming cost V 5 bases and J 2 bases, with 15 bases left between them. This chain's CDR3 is CASSQNDRLNYGYTF. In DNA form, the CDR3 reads TGTGCCAGCAGCCAAAACGACAGGTTGAACTATGGCTACACCTTC.

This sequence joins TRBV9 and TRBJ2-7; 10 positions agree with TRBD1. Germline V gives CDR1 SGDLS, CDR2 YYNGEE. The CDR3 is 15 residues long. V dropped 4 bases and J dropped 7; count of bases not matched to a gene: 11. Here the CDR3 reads CASSPSTGGAREQYF. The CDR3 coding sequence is TGTGCCAGCAGCCCCTCGACAGGGGGCGCGAGGGAGCAGTACTTC.

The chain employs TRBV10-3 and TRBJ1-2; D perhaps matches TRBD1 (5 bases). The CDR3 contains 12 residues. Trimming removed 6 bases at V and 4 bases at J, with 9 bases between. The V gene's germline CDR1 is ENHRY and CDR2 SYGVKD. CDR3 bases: TGTGCCATCAGCACACAGGTCTATGGCTACACCTTC. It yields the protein CAISTQVYGYTF.

Here the CDR3 reads CASSPLAGTQFF. As DNA, the CDR3 is TGTGCCAGCAGTCCCCTTGCGGGTACGCAGTTCTTC. This chain connects TRBV27 to TRBJ2-1, with TRBD2 as a possible D gene (5 bases). In germline, CDR1 is MNHEY, CDR2 SMNVEV (reference sequence). This CDR3 has 12 residues. The V end lost 5 bases, the J end lost 12 bases, and 14 bases lay between the germline ends.

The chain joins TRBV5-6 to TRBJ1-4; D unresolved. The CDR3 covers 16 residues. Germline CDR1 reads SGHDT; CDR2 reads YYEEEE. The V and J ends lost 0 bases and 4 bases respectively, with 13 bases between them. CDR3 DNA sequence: TGTGCCAGCAGCTTGGCCCTGACTTTAAGTAATGAAAAACTGTTTTTT. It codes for CASSLALTLSNEKLFF.

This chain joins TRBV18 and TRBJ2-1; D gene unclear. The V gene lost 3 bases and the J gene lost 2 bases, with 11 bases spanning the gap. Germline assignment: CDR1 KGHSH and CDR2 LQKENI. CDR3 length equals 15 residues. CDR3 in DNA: TGTGCCAGCTCACCCGCGGCAAGAACCTACAATGAGCAGTTCTTC. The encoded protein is CASSPAARTYNEQFF.

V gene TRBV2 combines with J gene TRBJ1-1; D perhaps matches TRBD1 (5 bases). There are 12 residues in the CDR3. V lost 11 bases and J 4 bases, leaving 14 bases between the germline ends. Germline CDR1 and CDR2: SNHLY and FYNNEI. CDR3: CALGGTGTEAFF. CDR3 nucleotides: TGTGCCCTGGGGGGGACGGGCACTGAAGCTTTCTTT.

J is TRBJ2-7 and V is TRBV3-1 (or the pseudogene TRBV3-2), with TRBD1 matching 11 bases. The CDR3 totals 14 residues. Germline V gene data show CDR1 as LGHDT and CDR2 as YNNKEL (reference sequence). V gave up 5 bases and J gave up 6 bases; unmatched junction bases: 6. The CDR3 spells CASSDRDRGFEQYF. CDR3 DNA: TGTGCCAGCAGCGACCGGGACAGGGGGTTCGAGCAGTACTTC.

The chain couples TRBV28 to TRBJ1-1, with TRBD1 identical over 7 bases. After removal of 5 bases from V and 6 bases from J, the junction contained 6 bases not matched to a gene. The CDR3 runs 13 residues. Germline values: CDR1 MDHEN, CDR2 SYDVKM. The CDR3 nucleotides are TGTGCCAGCAGTCTCGGGACAGTCCCTGAAGCTTTCTTT. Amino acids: CASSLGTVPEAFF. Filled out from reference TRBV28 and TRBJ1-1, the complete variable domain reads DVKVTQSSRYLVKRTGEKVFLECVQDMDHENMFWYRQDPGLGLRLIYFSYDVKMKEKGDIPEGYSVSREKKERFSLILESASTNQTSMYLCASSLGTVPEAFFGQGTRLTVV.